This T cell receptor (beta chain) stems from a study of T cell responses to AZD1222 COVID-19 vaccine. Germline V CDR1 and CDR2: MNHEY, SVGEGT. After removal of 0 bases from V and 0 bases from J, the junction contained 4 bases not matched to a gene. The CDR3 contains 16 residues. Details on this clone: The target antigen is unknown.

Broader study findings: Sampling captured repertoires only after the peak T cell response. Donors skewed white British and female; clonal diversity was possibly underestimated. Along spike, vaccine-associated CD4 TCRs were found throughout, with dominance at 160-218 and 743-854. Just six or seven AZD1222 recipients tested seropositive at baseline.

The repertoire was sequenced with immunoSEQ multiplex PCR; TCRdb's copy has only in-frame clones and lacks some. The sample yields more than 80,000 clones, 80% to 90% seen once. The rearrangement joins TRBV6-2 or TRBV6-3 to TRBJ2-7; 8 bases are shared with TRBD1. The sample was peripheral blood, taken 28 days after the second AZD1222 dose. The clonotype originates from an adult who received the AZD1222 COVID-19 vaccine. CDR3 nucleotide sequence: TGTGCCAGCAGTTACTCGAGGGACAGGAGCTCCTACGAGCAGTACTTC. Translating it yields CASSYSRDRSSYEQYF.